The 21 T cell receptor beta chains reported below all come from one sample, sequenced in a study of T cells in localized non-small cell lung cancer. The method was immunoSEQ multiplex PCR; TCRdb's version includes in-frame clones alone and lacks a portion of them. Here the sample spans 25,000 to 30,000 clones, approximately 85% being singletons. The source material was peripheral blood, sampled before any cancer treatment. The receptors shown here come from a woman between 35 and 75 years old with stage I lung adenocarcinoma.

The V gene is TRBV11-2, the J gene TRBJ1-5, with a possible D match to TRBD1 (5 bases). The germline V gene encodes CDR1 SGHAT and CDR2 FQNNGV. V was pared by 1 base and J by 7 bases, with 11 bases between. This CDR3 has 14 amino acids. The CDR3 DNA reads TGTGCCAGCAGCTTAGGCAGGGACGGACAGCCCCAGCATTTT. Its protein is CASSLGRDGQPQHF.

This clone was recorded only once. The chain employs TRBV5-1 and TRBJ2-3, with D possibly TRBD2 on 5 matching bases. Germline V gives CDR1 SGHRS, CDR2 YFSETQ. The CDR3 is 15 amino acids. V was trimmed by 2 bases and J by 0 bases, leaving 10 bases between them. CDR3 amino acids: CASSFGLPSTDTQYF. The CDR3 DNA sequence: TGCGCCAGCAGCTTCGGACTCCCCAGCACAGATACGCAGTATTTT. The variable domain in full, with the rest retrieved from reference TRBV5-1 and TRBJ2-3, is KAGVTQTPRYLIKTRGQQVTLSCSPISGHRSVSWYQQTPGQGLQFLFEYFSETQRNKGNFPGRFSGRQFSNSRSEMNVSTLELGDSALYLCASSFGLPSTDTQYFGPGTRLTVL.

This clone was seen once. This chain connects TRBV30 to TRBJ1-4; 7 nucleotides match TRBD1. CDR1 and CDR2 from the germline V gene are GTSNPN and SVGIG (reference sequence). This CDR3 is 21 amino acids long. J gave up 1 base and V 1 base, and 21 bases lay outside the gene matches. The CDR3 sequence: CAWSELLGGGLGRETNEKLFF. The CDR3, as DNA: TGTGCCTGGAGTGAACTCCTTGGAGGGGGCCTAGGGCGAGAAACTAATGAAAAACTGTTTTTT.

This clone was found once. CDR3 region: CASSLSVGLVNEQFF. The CDR3 coding sequence is TGTGCCAGCAGTTTATCCGTAGGACTAGTCAATGAGCAGTTCTTC. J is TRBJ2-1 and V is TRBV28; 7 bases agree with TRBD2. The germline CDR1 and CDR2 sequences are MDHEN and SYDVKM. V shed 1 base, J shed 6 bases, and the junction held 6 bases outside the gene matches. The CDR3 covers 15 residues.

The rearrangement uses TRBV4-3 and TRBJ1-5; tentatively, D is TRBD1 (5 bases). Deletions cut 0 bases from V and 3 bases from J, with 18 bases between. CDR3 length: 18 amino acids. The germline V gene has CDR1 LGHNA and CDR2 YSLEER. CDR3 loop: CASSQDLGEAPLNQPQHF. The CDR3 nucleotides are TGCGCCAGCAGCCAAGATCTGGGGGAGGCCCCGCTCAATCAGCCCCAGCATTTT.

The chain has TRBV7-9 and TRBJ2-7; tentative D call: TRBD1 (6 bases). Germline V gene sequence: CDR1 SEHNR, CDR2 FQNEAQ (reference sequence). Trimming cost V 3 bases and J 5 bases, with 23 bases left between them. This CDR3 contains 17 residues. CDR3 in amino acids: CASSLGAQAMLYNEQYF. DNA of the CDR3: TGTGCCAGCAGCTTGGGGGCGCAGGCCATGTTATACAACGAGCAGTACTTC.

The chain carries TRBV6-6 and TRBJ2-2, with 9 bases matching TRBD1. CDR3 length: 15 amino acids. V lost 2 bases and J lost 5; bases outside the gene matches: 3. Germline CDR1 is MNHNY and CDR2 is SVGAGI (reference sequence). The CDR3 loop is CASSYGTGNTGELFF. The CDR3 nucleotides read TGTGCCAGCAGTTACGGGACAGGGAATACCGGGGAGCTGTTTTTT.

V gene TRBV7-2 combines with J gene TRBJ1-2; D perhaps matches TRBD1 (5 bases). Germline V gives CDR1 SGHTA, CDR2 FQGNSA. Trimming took off 4 bases at V and 4 bases at J, with 16 bases between the two ends. CDR3 length equals 15 residues. CDR3: CASSSQSDQGYGYTF. CDR3 sequence (DNA): TGTGCCAGCAGCTCCCAATCGGACCAGGGCTATGGCTACACCTTC.

V is TRBV19 and J is TRBJ1-4; TRBD1 might be the D (5 bases). The CDR3 runs 13 residues. Germline CDR1 and CDR2: LNHDA and SQIVND (reference sequence). The germline V and J ends were trimmed by 11 bases and 8 bases, with 18 bases remaining between them. The CDR3 nucleotides read TGTGCCTCTAAGGGCCCACCAGGGGAAAAACTGTTTTTT. Its translation: CASKGPPGEKLFF.

The gene calls are TRBV10-3 and TRBJ2-3; weak D call: TRBD2 (6 bases). Trimming took 4 bases from V and 0 from J, leaving 11 bases between them. CDR1 and CDR2 from the germline V gene are ENHRY and SYGVKD. This CDR3 is 15 amino acids long. The CDR3: CAISGEVISTDTQYF. The DNA of the CDR3 is TGTGCCATCAGTGGGGAGGTTATAAGCACAGATACGCAGTATTTT.

This sequence joins TRBV30 and TRBJ1-4; no definite D call. V lost 5 bases and J lost 8, with 15 bases in between. The CDR3 spans 13 residues. The germline V gene encodes CDR1 GTSNPN and CDR2 SVGIG (reference sequence). The CDR3 here is CAWSGIQIEKLFF. The CDR3 nucleotides are TGTGCCTGGTCTGGCATCCAGATCGAAAAACTGTTTTTT.

This clone was recorded once. The gene calls are TRBV15 and TRBJ2-3; possible D gene TRBD2, 5 bases. The CDR3 has 12 residues. V gave up 6 bases and J gave up 4 bases, with 8 bases separating them. CDR1 and CDR2 from the germline V gene are LNHNV and YYDKDF (reference sequence). The CDR3, as DNA: TGTGCCACCAGACTCGGGGCAGATACGCAGTATTTT. This gives the protein CATRLGADTQYF.

The V call is TRBV7-2, the J call TRBJ1-4, with D possibly being TRBD1 (5 bases). The V end was cut by 5 bases, the J end by 0 bases, with 10 bases between. The CDR3 loop spans 15 amino acids. Germline CDR1 reads SGHTA; CDR2 reads FQGNSA. For the CDR3, the DNA is TGTGCCAGCAGCACCGACAGTGCAACTAATGAAAAACTGTTTTTT. Translating gives CASSTDSATNEKLFF.

This clone came up a few times. The chain couples TRBV5-1 to TRBJ2-6; D remains ambiguous. The CDR3 length is 14 residues. The germline V and J ends were trimmed by 2 bases and 4 bases, with 7 bases remaining between them. Germline CDR1 SGHRS, CDR2 YFSETQ. CDR3 in amino acids: CASSFYPGANVLTF. The CDR3 region has the DNA TGCGCCAGCAGCTTTTATCCCGGGGCCAACGTCCTGACTTTC.

This clone was observed a handful of times. The chain has TRBV2 and TRBJ1-1, with D perhaps matching TRBD1 (6 bases). This CDR3 region has 14 residues. Germline-derived CDR1 and CDR2 are SNHLY and FYNNEI. The V and J ends lost 2 bases and 5 bases respectively, with 12 bases between them. CDR3 residues: CASSEMGRGTEAFF. The CDR3 DNA follows: TGTGCCAGCAGTGAAATGGGCAGGGGTACTGAAGCTTTCTTT. The whole variable domain, filled in from reference TRBV2 and TRBJ1-1, reads EPEVTQTPSHQVTQMGQEVILRCVPISNHLYFYWYRQILGQKVEFLVSFYNNEISEKSEIFDDQFSVERPDGSNFTLKIRSTKLEDSAMYFCASSEMGRGTEAFFGQGTRLTVV.

The CDR3 DNA follows: TGTGCCAGCACTCCTCTCTCACTCACATACGAGCAGTACTTC. Its translation: CASTPLSLTYEQYF. The rearrangement uses TRBV2 and TRBJ2-7; no firm D call. This CDR3 comprises 14 residues. Germline V gene lookup returns CDR1 SNHLY and CDR2 FYNNEI. Trimming shortened V by 7 bases and J by 4 bases, and 17 bases separated the two germline ends.

This clone was counted a single time. This rearrangement joins TRBV19 to TRBJ1-5, with D maybe TRBD1 (6 bases). The CDR3 runs 22 residues. Germline V lookup: CDR1 LNHDA, CDR2 SQIVND (reference sequence). Trimming took 6 bases from V and 6 from J, leaving 39 bases between them. This chain's CDR3 is CASSLTLLQVGQLGRGGQPQHF. The CDR3 DNA reads as TGTGCCAGTAGCCTTACCCTTTTACAGGTGGGGCAACTGGGTAGGGGGGGTCAGCCCCAGCATTTT.

The chain has TRBV2 and TRBJ2-2; tentative D call: TRBD1 (5 bases). The CDR3 is 15 amino acids. V was cut by 5 bases and J by 5 bases, with 15 bases left in between. Per the germline V gene, CDR1 is SNHLY and CDR2 is FYNNEI. In nucleotides, the CDR3 is TGTGCCAGCAGTCGTCGAGGCACAGGAACCGGGGAGCTGTTTTTT. The encoded protein is CASSRRGTGTGELFF.

The chain is built from TRBV5-1 and TRBJ1-5; TRBD1 might be the D (5 bases). Germline assignment: CDR1 SGHRS and CDR2 YFSETQ. The CDR3 contains 13 residues. V shed 3 bases and J shed 7 bases, with 11 bases lying between them. CDR3 nucleotide sequence: TGCGCCAGCAGCTCCCAGGGTGGGCAGCCCCAGCATTTT. Translation: CASSSQGGQPQHF. The whole variable domain, remainder taken from reference TRBV5-1 and TRBJ1-5, is KAGVTQTPRYLIKTRGQQVTLSCSPISGHRSVSWYQQTPGQGLQFLFEYFSETQRNKGNFPGRFSGRQFSNSRSEMNVSTLELGDSALYLCASSSQGGQPQHFGDGTRLSIL.

V is TRBV11-3 and J is TRBJ1-2; D is uncertain. The CDR3 spans 16 residues. Per the germline V gene, CDR1 is SGHNT and CDR2 is YENEEA. Trimming shortened V by 5 bases and J by 2 bases, and 18 bases separated the two germline ends. CDR3 nucleotides: TGTGCCAGCAGCCCGACATACCAGCTCCTCAACTATGGCTACACCTTC. It encodes CASSPTYQLLNYGYTF.

The V gene is TRBV2, the J gene TRBJ2-2; D remains ambiguous. The CDR3 totals 13 residues. Germline loops: CDR1 SNHLY, CDR2 FYNNEI. Between the trimmed V and J ends, which lost 6 bases and 4 bases, there was a span of 9 bases. The CDR3 DNA reads as TGTGCCAGCAGGGGCGAGAGCACCGGGGAGCTGTTTTTT. This translates into CASRGESTGELFF.